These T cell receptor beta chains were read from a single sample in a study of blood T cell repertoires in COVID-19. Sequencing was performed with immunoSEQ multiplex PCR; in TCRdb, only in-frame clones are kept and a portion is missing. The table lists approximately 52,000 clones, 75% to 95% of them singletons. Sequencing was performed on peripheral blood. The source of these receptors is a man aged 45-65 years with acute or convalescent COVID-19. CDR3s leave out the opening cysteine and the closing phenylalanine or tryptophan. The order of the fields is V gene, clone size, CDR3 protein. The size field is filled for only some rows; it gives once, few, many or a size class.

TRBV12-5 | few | ASGGTANTGELF
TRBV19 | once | ASSSSTTGNTEAF
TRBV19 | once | ASSTSQGFATNEKLF
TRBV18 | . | ASSPTRQGERDGYT
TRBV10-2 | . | ASSGTDTYEQY
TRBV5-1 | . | ASSLVGGAASYNEQF
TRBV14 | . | ASSRSAGTGELF
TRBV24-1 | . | ATSGRRGRNEQF
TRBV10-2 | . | ASSDSRGNYGYT
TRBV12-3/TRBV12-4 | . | ASSYGQSEKLF
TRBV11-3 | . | ASSSSGGDEQY
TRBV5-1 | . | ASSIRNMNTEAF
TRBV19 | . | ASSHIRGYGYT
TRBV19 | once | ASSTNRVGPQH
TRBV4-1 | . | ASSPPTGPIIAKNIQY
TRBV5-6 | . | ASSAMGQGGRDEKLF
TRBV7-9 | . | ASSLAGTGDGYT
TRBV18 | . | ASSLTIGLDEQF
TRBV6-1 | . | ASSDVRGAENQPQH
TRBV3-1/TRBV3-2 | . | ASSQDHGSGNTIY
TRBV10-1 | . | ATSGRRPPYEQY
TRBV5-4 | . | ASRRDRENSPLH
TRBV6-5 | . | ASSSSWGTDTQY
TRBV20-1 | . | SASDTGTGLPYEQY
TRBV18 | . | ASSPMSGDTQY